This is a list of T cell receptor beta chains from one sample in a study of cytomegalovirus exposure and HLA in healthy donors. Profiling relied on immunoSEQ multiplex PCR, and the TCRdb table lists in-frame clones only, not all of them. Found here are around 170,000 clones, less than 85% of them singletons; the top ten hold roughly 15%. The specimen was PBMCs. The source of these receptors is a man younger than 35 in good health and CMV-seropositive. Each CDR3 is given with its conserved first and last residue. D genes are given only for firm matches. Only part of the rows carry a size: once, few, many, or a class if the clone is expanded.

d_call	v_call	clone_size	j_call	cdr3_nt	cdr3_aa
TRBD2	TRBV29-1	.	TRBJ2-3	TGCAGCGTTGAAGAGTTGCTAGCGGGAGCAGATACGCAGTATTTT	CSVEELLAGADTQYF
TRBD2	TRBV9	.	TRBJ2-2	TGTGCCAGCAGCGACCCTATAGCGGGAGAGGGGGGTCGGGCCGGGGAGCTGTTTTTT	CASSDPIAGEGGRAGELFF
TRBD1	TRBV27	.	TRBJ2-1	TGTGCCAGCAGTCCGACAGGGATCGGTGAGCAGTTCTTC	CASSPTGIGEQFF
TRBD2	TRBV6-1	.	TRBJ2-7	TGTGCCAGCAGTGTCGAACTAGCGGGAGTGAGCGAGCAGTACTTC	CASSVELAGVSEQYF
.	TRBV27	.	TRBJ1-5	TGTGCCAGCAGTTTAAACAGGGCTATGGCCCAGCATTTT	CASSLNRAMAQHF
TRBD2	TRBV4-1	.	TRBJ2-1	TGCGCCAGCAGCCAGGGGGGGGGACCCTCCTACAATGAGCAGTTCTTC	CASSQGGGPSYNEQFF
TRBD1	TRBV5-1	.	TRBJ1-1	TGCGCCAGCAGCTCCACAGGGGGTATTGGTACTGAAGCTTTCTTT	CASSSTGGIGTEAFF
.	TRBV18	few	TRBJ1-1	TGTGCCAGCTCACCACTAGACACTGAAGCTTTCTTT	CASSPLDTEAFF
.	TRBV6-5	.	TRBJ1-1	TGTGCCAGCAGATTCCTAAGGGGCGTAAGAACTGAAGCTTTCTTT	CASRFLRGVRTEAFF
TRBD1	TRBV29-1	.	TRBJ1-3	TGCAGCGTTGCCCCACAGGGGGCAAACACCATATATTTT	CSVAPQGANTIYF
.	TRBV4-1	.	TRBJ1-5	TGCGCCAGCAGCCAAGCGCAGGACACGAATCAGCCCCAGCATTTT	CASSQAQDTNQPQHF
TRBD2	TRBV27	.	TRBJ2-1	TGTGCCAGCAGTCCCTTAGCGGGGGGGTCCCATGAGCAGTTCTTC	CASSPLAGGSHEQFF
.	TRBV5-1	.	TRBJ2-3	TGCGCCAGCAGCCCATATACCCTAAACACAGATACGCAGTATTTT	CASSPYTLNTDTQYF
TRBD1	TRBV30	.	TRBJ2-5	TGTGCCTGGGGGACAGGGGGTGAGACCCAGTACTTC	CAWGTGGETQYF
.	TRBV4-2	.	TRBJ1-5	TGTGCCAGCAGCCTATGGGACGTGGGAGGTAGCAATCAGCCCCAGCATTTT	CASSLWDVGGSNQPQHF
.	TRBV2	.	TRBJ1-3	TGTGCCAGCAGTGATTCGCGGGTGGACCTTTTAGGAGAAAACACCATATATTTT	CASSDSRVDLLGENTIYF
.	TRBV11-1	.	TRBJ2-7	TGTGCCAGCAGCCCTTGGGGCCAGAACGAGCAGTACTTC	CASSPWGQNEQYF
TRBD1	TRBV6-5	.	TRBJ2-7	TGTGCCAGCAGTGCGGCAGGGGGCGCGTACGAGCAGTACTTC	CASSAAGGAYEQYF
.	TRBV9	.	TRBJ2-3	TGTGCCAGCAGCGTCGGATTAGGGACTTTGGGGGATACGCAGTATTTT	CASSVGLGTLGDTQYF
.	TRBV6-1	.	TRBJ2-1	TGTGCCAGCAGTGAGATGGGAGTCTCCTACAATGAGCAGTTCTTC	CASSEMGVSYNEQFF
TRBD1	TRBV5-1	.	TRBJ2-7	TGCGCCAGCAGCTCAGTGGGGACAGGGGGCGACGAGCAGTACTTC	CASSSVGTGGDEQYF
TRBD2	TRBV5-1	.	TRBJ2-1	TGCGCCAGCAGCTTGTTAGCGGGAGGTTTCAATGAGCAGTTCTTC	CASSLLAGGFNEQFF
TRBD1	TRBV18	.	TRBJ2-1	TGTGCCAGCTCACCACCGTGGGGACAGGGGACATTCGATGAGCAGTTCTTC	CASSPPWGQGTFDEQFF
TRBD2	TRBV5-5	.	TRBJ2-7	TGTGCCAGCAGCTTCCTAAGCTTCACCGGGACTAGCTTCTCCTACGAGCAGTACTTC	CASSFLSFTGTSFSYEQYF
.	TRBV15	.	TRBJ2-5	TGTGCCACCAGCAGAGGAGAGACCGGGGAGACCCAGTACTTC	CATSRGETGETQYF
TRBD2	TRBV15	.	TRBJ2-3	TGTGCCACCAGCAGTAGCGGGAGCGGCACAGATACGCAGTATTTT	CATSSSGSGTDTQYF
.	TRBV11-3	many	TRBJ2-7	TGTGCCAGCAGCTTAGGCCTAGGGGGCGAGCAGTACTTC	CASSLGLGGEQYF
TRBD1	TRBV5-1	once	TRBJ2-7	TGCGCCAGCAGCTTTGCGACAGGGGGAAGGAGCGAGCAGTACTTC	CASSFATGGRSEQYF
.	TRBV28	.	TRBJ1-1	TGTGCCAGCACGGGGGGGATAGAAGCTTTCTTT	CASTGGIEAFF
.	TRBV4-1	.	TRBJ2-7	TGCGCCAGCAGCCAAGCGGGGTCAACGATGAGCGAGCAGTACTTC	CASSQAGSTMSEQYF
TRBD1	TRBV27	.	TRBJ2-7	TGTGCCAGCAGTTCCAGAGGACAGGGTGGGTACGAGCAGTACTTC	CASSSRGQGGYEQYF
.	TRBV19	.	TRBJ1-2	TGTGCCAGTAGTATCATAAGCAGGGACACGTATGGCTACACCTTC	CASSIISRDTYGYTF
TRBD1	TRBV9	.	TRBJ2-3	TGTGCCAGCAGCGTCCAGGGGGCAGATACGCAGTATTTT	CASSVQGADTQYF
.	TRBV7-9	.	TRBJ2-1	TGTGCCAGCAGCTTAGGAGTTATCTACAATGAGCAGTTCTTC	CASSLGVIYNEQFF
TRBD2	TRBV14	few	TRBJ2-5	TGTGCCAGCAGCCCCCTCCTAGCGGGAGTTGAGACCCAGTACTTC	CASSPLLAGVETQYF
TRBD1	TRBV7-2	.	TRBJ2-3	TGTGCCAGCAGCTTAGATGGGACAGGGGTATATTTT	CASSLDGTGVYF
.	TRBV5-1	.	TRBJ2-2	TGCGCCAGCAGCTCAAGCCTTGGACAGAGCGGGGAGCTGTTTTTT	CASSSSLGQSGELFF
TRBD2	TRBV11-2	.	TRBJ2-5	TGTGCCAGCAGCTTCGGCGCGGGAGGTAGGGAGACCCAGTACTTC	CASSFGAGGRETQYF
.	TRBV28	.	TRBJ1-2	TGTGCCAGCAGGCCCTTCCTCAGTGAATCGCGGGGCTACACCTTC	CASRPFLSESRGYTF
.	TRBV4-2	once	TRBJ2-3	TGTGCCAGCAGCCAAGAAACAGCCCAGGGGGATACGCAGTATTTT	CASSQETAQGDTQYF